The clone carrying this TCR beta chain was detected ten times or more. Its specificity is not known. Both TCR beta VDJ combination and CDR3 sequence profiling were carried out. Genomic DNA was the template for this profiling. Via MiXCR, TCRdb re-called the reads, giving one row per CDR3 protein. The sample lists hundreds of thousands of distinct CDR3 sequences; more than 25% were seen once. The data were obtained in a study of CD8+CD57+ T cells in acquired aplastic anemia. Study information: Each DNA sample taken from sorted CD4+ and CD8+ cells came to about 3.2 ug on average. General observations from the study: No significant patient-versus-control difference appeared in CD8+ Simpson's diversity.

Flow cytometry had shown expanded CD8+CD57+ cells in the patients chosen for sequencing. Patients were treatment-naive when blood was sampled. The germline V gene has CDR1 LNHDA and CDR2 SQIVND (reference sequence). The V gene end was trimmed by 7 bases and the J gene end by 6 bases; junction bases not matched to a gene: 19. This CDR3 comprises 18 residues. The sequencing sample was made of sorted CD4+, CD8+, or CD8+CD57+ T cells (not recorded which) from PBMCs. This clonotype was sampled from a human donor with aplastic anemia. This sequence joins TRBV19 and TRBJ1-5; 9 nucleotides agree with TRBD1. This CDR3 reads CASTSGDRAIQGRQPQHF. The CDR3 DNA reads as TGTGCCAGTACCTCAGGGGACAGGGCGATCCAAGGTCGTCAGCCCCAGCATTTT.